Listed below are T cell receptor beta chains from one sample, sequenced in a study of sequential checkpoint blockade in melanoma. Sequenced by immunoSEQ multiplex PCR; TCRdb stores in-frame clones only, minus some. The sample has roughly 7,000 clones; about 28% are singletons. The sample consisted of tumor tissue (inferred from file names), taken from a patient given nivolumab and ipilimumab in sequence. The receptors here all came from a human donor with melanoma. CDR3s include the opening cysteine and the closing phenylalanine or tryptophan. A D gene is named only where the DNA matches it firmly. The size entry is marked missing in some rows and otherwise reads once, few, many or a size class.

cdr3_length clone_size j_call v_call d_call cdr3_nt cdr3_aa
15 many TRBJ2-5 TRBV11-3 TRBD2 TGTGCCAGCAGCTTGTTACTAGCGGGAGGGGAGACCCAGTACTTC CASSLLLAGGETQYF
14 NA TRBJ2-5 TRBV15 NA TGTGCCACCAGCAGAGTAGGTAGGGGAGAGACCCAGTACTTC CATSRVGRGETQYF
14 NA TRBJ1-5 TRBV5-1 TRBD1 TGCGCCAGCAGCCCCCACGACAGGGCTCAGCCCCAGCATTTT CASSPHDRAQPQHF
16 few TRBJ2-1 TRBV11-3 TRBD1 TGTGCCAGCAGCTTCGCCCCCGGACAGGGGACTAATGAGCAGTTCTTC CASSFAPGQGTNEQFF
17 NA TRBJ2-7 TRBV19 TRBD2 TGTGCCAGTAGCGGCCTAGCGGGAGCTCAGTCGAGAAACGAGCAGTACTTC CASSGLAGAQSRNEQYF
14 NA TRBJ2-3 TRBV5-1 NA TGCGCCAGCAGCTTAACAGGAAGCACAGATACGCAGTATTTT CASSLTGSTDTQYF
17 few TRBJ1-1 TRBV6-8 TRBD1 TGTGCCAGCAGCGTAAAGTCGGGACAGGGGATGAACACTGAAGCTTTCTTT CASSVKSGQGMNTEAFF
14 NA TRBJ2-3 TRBV6-8 NA TGTGCCAGCAGTTACGGGCCCTACGGGGATACGCAGTATTTT CASSYGPYGDTQYF
15 NA TRBJ1-5 TRBV18 NA TGTGCCAGCTCACCGGAGGGTCATAGCAATCAGCCCCAGCATTTT CASSPEGHSNQPQHF
18 few TRBJ2-2 TRBV2 TRBD2 TGTGCCAGCAGCCGGTGGGGTAGCGGGAGACGGGGGACCGGGGAGCTGTTTTTT CASSRWGSGRRGTGELFF
13 NA TRBJ2-1 TRBV29-1 NA TGCAGCGGCACGGGACTGAGACTCAGTGAGCAGTTCTTC CSGTGLRLSEQFF
13 few TRBJ1-2 TRBV30 NA TGTGCCTGGAGTAGTCAGTTGGACAGTGGCTACACCTTC CAWSSQLDSGYTF
16 NA TRBJ2-7 TRBV6-8 TRBD2 TGTGCCAGCACCGACAATCAGGCGGGAGTGTCCTACGAGCAGTACTTC CASTDNQAGVSYEQYF
15 NA TRBJ2-7 TRBV11-3 NA TGTGCCAGCACGCGCCAGGCAGGACTTTACTACGAGCAGTACTTC CASTRQAGLYYEQYF
15 few TRBJ1-3 TRBV11-3 TRBD1 TGTGCCAGCAGCCCCGGGACAGGGGGGGGAAACACCATATATTTT CASSPGTGGGNTIYF
15 NA TRBJ1-1 TRBV5-1 TRBD1 TGCGCCAGCAGCTTCACAGGGGTTGGGAACACTGAAGCTTTCTTT CASSFTGVGNTEAFF
14 NA TRBJ2-5 TRBV29-1 TRBD1 TGCAGCGTAGAGGTACAGGGGTCCAAAGAGACCCAGTACTTC CSVEVQGSKETQYF
15 medium-sized TRBJ2-3 TRBV14 NA TGTGCCAGCAGCCAAGGTCTGGGTGAAGCAGATACGCAGTATTTT CASSQGLGEADTQYF
15 few TRBJ1-3 TRBV11-3 NA TGTGCCAGCAGCTTATTGCGGACCTCTGGAAACACCATATATTTT CASSLLRTSGNTIYF
17 few TRBJ1-5 TRBV6-7 TRBD1 TGTGCCAGCAGTTACTCGGGGGGGGACAGGGAGGATCAGCCCCAGCATTTT CASSYSGGDREDQPQHF
15 many TRBJ2-7 TRBV7-7 NA TGTGCCAGCAGCCCTTTCACAGGGTCCACCTACGAGCAGTACTTC CASSPFTGSTYEQYF
16 NA TRBJ2-1 TRBV15 TRBD2 TGTGCCACCAGCAGTCCCAGGGCGGGAGGGCCGAATGAGCAGTTCTTC CATSSPRAGGPNEQFF
14 few TRBJ2-7 TRBV11-3 NA TGTGCCAGCAGCCTGCAGACCCACTCCTACGAGCAGTACTTC CASSLQTHSYEQYF
14 NA TRBJ1-1 TRBV11-3 NA TGTGCCAGCAGCTTAGGTGTGTGGGACACTGAAGCTTTCTTT CASSLGVWDTEAFF
16 NA TRBJ2-1 TRBV19 TRBD2 TGTGCCAGTAGTAGGACTAGCGGAGACCCTAACAATGAGCAGTTCTTC CASSRTSGDPNNEQFF
13 few TRBJ1-5 TRBV18 NA TGTGCCAGCTCACCGGAGGGGAATCAGCCCCAGCATTTT CASSPEGNQPQHF
20 many TRBJ2-5 TRBV11-3 TRBD2 TGTGCCAGCAGCTTAGGGTTAGGGACTAGCGGGAGGGCCCAACAAGAGACCCAGTACTTC CASSLGLGTSGRAQQETQYF
13 NA TRBJ2-3 TRBV19 NA TGTGCCAGTAGTAGCGGGAGCACAGATACGCAGTATTTT CASSSGSTDTQYF
12 many TRBJ1-1 TRBV6-8 NA TGTGCCATCCGGGGAGGGGAAACTGAAGCTTTCTTT CAIRGGETEAFF
14 NA TRBJ1-1 TRBV19 NA TGTGCCAGTACCGTGACAGGAGCGAACACTGAAGCTTTCTTT CASTVTGANTEAFF